The source of this TCR beta chain is a study of T cell changes during pregnancy in multiple sclerosis. The data were produced by immunoSEQ multiplex PCR, yet TCRdb's version contains in-frame clones alone and is incomplete. The sample has under 55,000 clones, approximately 90% seen once. CDR1 and CDR2 from the germline V gene are LNHDA and SQIVND (reference sequence). The CDR3 has 14 residues. After removal of 6 bases from V and 4 bases from J, the junction contained 8 bases not matched to a gene. The TCR comes from a female donor with multiple sclerosis, enrolled in a pregnancy study. The V call is TRBV19, the J call TRBJ2-7, with 8 bases that match TRBD1. The sample here was CD8+ T cells from peripheral blood mononuclear cells, taken after pregnancy. As DNA, the CDR3 is TGTGCCAGTAGCCTCGGGACAGGCCTTTACGAGCAGTACTTC. Its protein product is CASSLGTGLYEQYF.